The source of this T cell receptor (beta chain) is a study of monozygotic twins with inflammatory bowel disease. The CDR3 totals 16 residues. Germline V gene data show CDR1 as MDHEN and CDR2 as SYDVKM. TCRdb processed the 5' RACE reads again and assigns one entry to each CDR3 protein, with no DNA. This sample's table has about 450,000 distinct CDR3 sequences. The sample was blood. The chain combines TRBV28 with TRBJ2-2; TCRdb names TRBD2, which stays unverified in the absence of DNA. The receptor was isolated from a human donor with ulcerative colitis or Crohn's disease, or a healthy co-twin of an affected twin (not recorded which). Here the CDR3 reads CASTLGGLAKAGELFF.